Below are 18 T cell receptor beta chains sequenced from a single sample in a study of shared clonotypes between healthy human individuals. Sequenced by immunoSEQ multiplex PCR; TCRdb stores in-frame clones only, minus some. Counted here are some 2 million clones, 85% to 95% occurring once; the ten biggest clones make up 0.1% to 0.15%. Sequencing was performed on naive CD4+ T cells sorted from blood. The subset: CD45RA+ positively selected. The receptors derive from a man younger than 35 in good health.

The chain links TRBV5-1 to TRBJ1-6, with D possibly matching TRBD1 (6 bases). V gave up 0 bases and J gave up 8 bases, with 15 bases separating them. CDR1 and CDR2 from the germline V gene are SGHRS and YFSETQ. The CDR3 loop spans 16 amino acids. In DNA form, the CDR3 reads TGCGCCAGCAGCTTGGGTCACAGGGATCTATATTCACCCCTCCACTTT. Amino acids: CASSLGHRDLYSPLHF.

This rearrangement joins TRBV7-2 to TRBJ2-7; perhaps D is TRBD1 or TRBD2 (6 bases each). The V end lost 7 bases, the J end lost 0 bases, and 16 bases lay between the germline ends. Germline V gives CDR1 SGHTA, CDR2 FQGNSA. The CDR3 loop spans 15 amino acids. CDR3 in amino acids: CASNPSGALSYEQYF. In nucleotides, the CDR3 is TGTGCCAGCAACCCCTCGGGGGCACTCTCCTACGAGCAGTACTTC. Combining the CDR3 with reference TRBV7-2 and TRBJ2-7 gives the whole variable domain GAGVSQSPSNKVTEKGKDVELRCDPISGHTALYWYRQSLGQGLEFLIYFQGNSAPDKSGLPSDRFSAERTGGSVSTLTIQRTQQEDSAVYLCASNPSGALSYEQYFGPGTRLTVT.

Remarks on this clone: Different DNA sequences within this sample yield the same CDR3. The chain carries TRBV27 and TRBJ2-2; D is undetermined. The length of the CDR3 is 13 residues. Germline V gene lookup returns CDR1 MNHEY and CDR2 SMNVEV (reference sequence). Deletions cut 3 bases from V and 4 bases from J, with 6 bases between. The CDR3 region is CASSFRSTGELFF. The CDR3 DNA reads TGTGCCAGCAGTTTTCGAAGCACCGGGGAGCTGTTTTTT.

The V call is TRBV28, the J call TRBJ1-2; D gene ambiguous. Deletions cut 2 bases from V and 7 bases from J, with 17 bases between. The germline gives CDR1 MDHEN, CDR2 SYDVKM. This CDR3 is 15 amino acids long. The CDR3 DNA follows: TGTGCCAGCAGTTTACCGGCCCACATTGTGAGTGGCTACACCTTC. It is translated as CASSLPAHIVSGYTF.

This sequence joins TRBV7-9 and TRBJ2-7, with D unclear. V was trimmed by 4 bases and J by 2 bases, leaving 9 bases between them. The germline V gene encodes CDR1 SEHNR and CDR2 FQNEAQ (reference sequence). This CDR3 spans 13 amino acids. Here the CDR3 reads CASSSATTYEQYF. The CDR3 DNA is TGTGCCAGCAGCTCCGCTACTACCTACGAGCAGTACTTC.

This CDR3 reads CASSDSGPTYEQYF. The CDR3 coding sequence is TGTGCCAGTAGTGATTCGGGGCCGACCTACGAGCAGTACTTC. V usage is TRBV19 and J usage is TRBJ2-7; the D gene could be TRBD1 or TRBD2 (5 bases each). Germline CDR1 is LNHDA and CDR2 is SQIVND (reference sequence). The V end was cut by 5 bases, the J end by 2 bases, with 13 bases between. The CDR3 has 14 residues.

Worth noting for this clone: Other nucleotide sequences from this sample produce the same CDR3. The chain uses TRBV7-9 and TRBJ2-7, with 11 bases aligning to TRBD2. Germline CDR1 and CDR2: SEHNR and FQNEAQ (reference sequence). V was clipped by 1 base and J by 3 bases; unmatched bases: 2. CDR3 size: 15 residues. The CDR3 DNA is TGTGCCAGCAGCTTAGGGCTAGCGGGGGGCTACGAGCAGTACTTC. Protein sequence: CASSLGLAGGYEQYF. The variable domain in full, completed from reference TRBV7-9 and TRBJ2-7, reads DTGVSQNPRHKITKRGQNVTFRCDPISEHNRLYWYRQTLGQGPEFLTYFQNEAQLEKSRLLSDRFSAERPKGSFSTLEIQRTEQGDSAMYLCASSLGLAGGYEQYFGPGTRLTVT.

A remark on this clone: This sample also contains other DNA sequences that code for the same CDR3. The chain carries TRBV6-5 and TRBJ1-2; D remains unclear. Germline-derived CDR1 and CDR2 are MNHEY and SVGAGI. The CDR3 is 13 amino acids. Trimming removed 0 bases at V and 4 bases at J, with 6 bases between. This CDR3 reads CASSYSTAYGYTF. The CDR3, as DNA: TGTGCCAGCAGTTACTCGACCGCCTATGGCTACACCTTC.

The gene calls are TRBV7-2 and TRBJ2-7, with no clear D. This CDR3 contains 15 residues. Germline values: CDR1 SGHTA, CDR2 FQGNSA. Trimming pared 3 bases from V and 0 bases from J, leaving 12 bases between. CDR3 amino acids: CASSFSPSSSYEQYF. CDR3 DNA: TGTGCCAGCAGCTTCTCTCCCTCCAGCTCCTACGAGCAGTACTTC.

This chain links TRBV5-6 with TRBJ2-5, with D uncertain. The CDR3 loop spans 13 amino acids. Looked up from germline, CDR1 is SGHDT and CDR2 is YYEEEE. The V gene lost 3 bases and the J gene lost 1 base, with 7 bases spanning the gap. DNA for the CDR3: TGTGCCAGCAGCTGGATGGGCCAAGAGACCCAGTACTTC. Residues: CASSWMGQETQYF.

J is TRBJ1-2 and V is TRBV18; D ambiguous. Trimming removed 3 bases at V and 6 bases at J, with 14 bases between. The CDR3 consists of 14 residues. Germline V gene sequence: CDR1 KGHSH, CDR2 LQKENI. The CDR3 sequence: CASSPPSRVDGYTF. The CDR3 DNA is TGTGCCAGCTCACCCCCTTCGAGGGTGGATGGCTACACCTTC.

Remarks on this clone: Other DNA sequences of this sample code for an identical CDR3. The chain carries TRBV28 and TRBJ1-4; D is ambiguous. Looked up from germline, CDR1 is MDHEN and CDR2 is SYDVKM. V was trimmed by 2 bases and J by 0 bases, leaving 4 bases between them. The CDR3 length is 14 residues. The CDR3 loop reads CASSLRATNEKLFF. CDR3 nucleotide sequence: TGTGCCAGCAGTTTAAGGGCAACTAATGAAAAACTGTTTTTT.

Regarding this clone: Other DNA sequences in this specimen translate into the identical CDR3. V is TRBV7-9 and J is TRBJ1-4; no clear D. This CDR3 is built from 13 residues. Germline V CDR1 and CDR2: SEHNR, FQNEAQ (reference sequence). Deletions cut 1 base from V and 8 bases from J, with 8 bases between. This CDR3 is CASSLGGEEKLFF. The CDR3 bases are TGTGCCAGCAGCTTAGGCGGGGAGGAAAAACTGTTTTTT. Combining the CDR3 with reference TRBV7-9 and TRBJ1-4 gives the whole variable domain DTGVSQNPRHKITKRGQNVTFRCDPISEHNRLYWYRQTLGQGPEFLTYFQNEAQLEKSRLLSDRFSAERPKGSFSTLEIQRTEQGDSAMYLCASSLGGEEKLFFGSGTQLSVL.

The chain couples TRBV19 to TRBJ1-5, with a possible D match to TRBD1 (5 bases). V was shortened by 7 bases and J by 2 bases, with 12 bases between the two germline ends. From germline, CDR1 is LNHDA and CDR2 SQIVND (reference sequence). The CDR3 is 14 amino acids. The CDR3 DNA follows: TGTGCCAGTACCCCGACAGAGGGCAATCAGCCCCAGCATTTT. Translation: CASTPTEGNQPQHF.

V gene TRBV13 combines with J gene TRBJ1-5; D is possibly TRBD1 (6 bases). The CDR3 has 15 residues. In germline, CDR1 is PRHDT, CDR2 FYEKMQ (reference sequence). V lost 5 bases to trimming and J lost 3 bases, with 14 bases between them. The chain's CDR3 is CASSHGEGDNQPQHF. The CDR3 nucleotides read TGTGCCAGCAGCCATGGGGAGGGGGACAATCAGCCCCAGCATTTT. Together with reference TRBV13 and TRBJ1-5, the CDR3 gives the full variable domain: AAGVIQSPRHLIKEKRETATLKCYPIPRHDTVYWYQQGPGQDPQFLISFYEKMQSDKGSIPDRFSAQQFSDYHSELNMSSLELGDSALYFCASSHGEGDNQPQHFGDGTRLSIL.

This clone was seen only once. The chain carries TRBV2 and TRBJ2-3, with D possibly TRBD1 on 5 matching bases. The CDR3 contains 15 residues. Trimming left V 5 bases short and J 2 bases short, with 14 bases between. CDR1 SNHLY and CDR2 FYNNEI come from the germline V gene. DNA for the CDR3: TGTGCCAGCAGTTTATCAGGGAAATACACAGATACGCAGTATTTT. Its protein is CASSLSGKYTDTQYF. Drawing the rest from reference TRBV2 and TRBJ2-3, the complete variable domain is EPEVTQTPSHQVTQMGQEVILRCVPISNHLYFYWYRQILGQKVEFLVSFYNNEISEKSEIFDDQFSVERPDGSNFTLKIRSTKLEDSAMYFCASSLSGKYTDTQYFGPGTRLTVL.

Of note for this clone: This CDR3 is also generated by other DNA sequences in the sample. The chain joins TRBV5-1 to TRBJ2-3; 8 bases agree with TRBD2. Losses at the gene ends were 2 bases for V and 0 bases for J; bases not matched to a gene: 2. CDR1 is SGHRS and CDR2 is YFSETQ in the germline V gene. The CDR3 totals 15 residues. The CDR3 DNA sequence: TGCGCCAGCAGCTTACTAGCGGTTAGCACAGATACGCAGTATTTT. It codes for CASSLLAVSTDTQYF.

CDR3 bases: TGCGCCAGCAGTGAGCCACCAGGAGGGGTTCATCAGCCCCAGCATTTT. This encodes CASSEPPGGVHQPQHF. The chain employs TRBV10-2 and TRBJ1-5, with D possibly matching TRBD1 (5 bases). Trimming removed 2 bases at V and 5 bases at J, with 16 bases between. This CDR3 is 16 amino acids long. CDR1 is WSHSY, CDR2 SAAADI, per germline.